The entry below gives a single TCR beta chain sequence along with its context. The antigen this receptor binds is unknown. Qualities for individual bases were not recorded, and no much larger clone is one base off. These data are taken from a study of CD8 T cells in seronegative destructive rheumatoid arthritis (dated by TCRdb to 2019 to 2021). At the level of the whole study: At the time of sampling, most of the eight CND-RA patients were on biological drugs. Comparison cohorts of seropositive RA, seronegative RA and healthy controls came from an earlier published TCRbeta dataset rather than new sequencing. Researchers compared peripheral CD8+ TCRbeta repertoires from patients with CCP-negative destructive rheumatoid arthritis (CND-RA) against repertoires from newly diagnosed seropositive RA, seronegative RA and healthy controls.

TCRbeta sequencing used genomic DNA from CD8+ cells, following the manufacturer's instructions. A genomics technology centre in Finland performed the TCRbeta sequencing with the immunoSEQ assay. Concerning the study's data processing: Clonotype tables generated by the immunoSEQ preprocessing pipeline were converted into VDJtools format, and non-productive clonotypes were filtered out. Samples with fewer than 10,000 reads were excluded, the remaining samples were subsampled to 10,000 reads, and most of the eight CND-RA samples met this threshold. Shannon-Wiener, Simpson and clonality indices were calculated with the VDJtools CalcDiversityStats function on data subsampled to 10,000 reads. To infer antigen specificity, non-singleton TCRbeta clonotypes were hard-matched against VDJdb, with no mismatches permitted. Clusters with potentially shared antigen targets were formed by grouping CDR3 sequences that differed by one amino acid (Hamming distance 1). After each group was resampled to six samples, one-sided Fisher's exact tests checked public clonotypes for group enrichment, with the whole procedure repeated ten times. Drawn from immuneACCESS, this table holds only the in-frame rearrangements with V and J called that TCRdb kept. Clones are partly lost; checked studies trace under half to an unresolved V gene and leave the rest unexplained. D and trimming come from the DNA, and the V and J calls and clone size come from that table. The sample data list 10,000 to 15,000 clones, and roughly four fifths of these were observed just once. About a quarter of the sample is held by the ten biggest clonotypes.

CND-RA patients were negative for the clinical CCP2 antibody test, and joint destruction progressed despite active therapy. Every CND-RA patient showed typical joint destruction in the wrists and ankles and had failed conventional anti-rheumatic therapy. Sampling of CND-RA patients was performed not at diagnosis but after long disease histories, which spanned decades in several cases. Each patient provided about 50 millilitres of EDTA-anticoagulated peripheral blood. Peripheral blood mononuclear cells were isolated by Ficoll-Paque PLUS density gradient separation. CD8+ cells were isolated from fresh or cryopreserved PBMCs by AutoMACS magnetic bead positive selection, with purity checked by flow cytometry. Genomic DNA was extracted with Nucleospin Tissue or Tissue XS kits and quantified on a Qubit 2.0 fluorometer. The trim is 2 bases for V and 5 bases for J, with a gap of 15 bases between the germline ends. Including cysteine and phenylalanine, the CDR3 has 15 amino acids. The entry retains the CDR3 DNA only, 45 bases that are in frame from base 1. CDR1 and CDR2 are drawn from the germline V gene: MNHEY, SVGAGI.

General findings and caveats noted by the study authors: More CMV-reactive and fewer influenza A-reactive CD8+ TCRbeta sequences were observed in CND-RA repertoires than in controls and other RA subtypes. The small size of the CND-RA cohort was acknowledged as a limitation of the study. Without diagnostic samples, TCR repertoire differences may partly reflect poor disease control over the years rather than being present at onset. Across the 120,000 or so clonotypes tested, no public clonotype enrichment survived Benjamini-Hochberg correction. CND-RA patients appeared to carry a distinct set of enriched public clonotypes, which the authors read as support for a separate disease subset. After adjustment for age, less diverse and more clonal CD8+ TCRbeta repertoires appeared to be present in CND-RA patients than in other RA subtypes.

Sequencing input: CD8+ T cells from blood. The chain is made from TRBV6-5 and TRBJ2-5, and TRBD1 may be the D gene, going by 6 matching bases. This sequence originates from a woman aged 30 to 50 with seronegative destructive rheumatoid arthritis. DNA sequence: TGTGCCAGCAGTTACCAGGACAGCCCCGGGGAGACCCAGTACTTC. It is translated as CASSYQDSPGETQYF.